A single sample is the source of the 10 T cell receptor beta chains below, sequenced in a study of CD4 T cells in relation to SARS-CoV-2 and coronaviruses. Antigens of these TCRs are unknown. CD4+ T cells from unexposed donors were obtained before the COVID-19 pandemic (2011-2018). CD4+ T cells were isolated from the cells after 10 days of culture. The protocol was immunoSEQ multiplex PCR, while the TCRdb copy is restricted to in-frame clones and leaves out a portion. This table has about 22,000 clones, about 70% appearing once. Source material: CD4+ T cells from PBMCs, cultured in vitro. The origin of the receptors is a human donor in good health.

This chain's CDR3 is CASSQAGTATDTQYF. The CDR3 nucleotides are TGCGCCAGCAGCCAAGCCGGGACAGCCACAGATACGCAGTATTTT. V and J are TRBV4-3 and TRBJ2-3; 7 bases are shared with TRBD1. Germline CDR1 is LGHNA and CDR2 is YSLEER. The trim removed 1 base at V and 2 bases at J, leaving 3 bases unmatched. CDR3 length equals 15 residues.

This chain links TRBV15 with TRBJ1-3; D gene unclear. The germline CDR1 and CDR2 sequences are LNHNV and YYDKDF (reference sequence). The CDR3 has 14 residues. V was clipped by 4 bases and J by 0 bases, with 7 bases between them. The CDR3 nucleotides are TGTGCCACCAGCACCCACAACTCTGGAAACACCATATATTTT. Protein: CATSTHNSGNTIYF.

The chain couples TRBV5-4 to TRBJ2-5, with 9 bases identical to TRBD2. V trimming: 0 bases; J trimming: 5 bases; junction bases outside the gene matches: 14. The CDR3 is 18 amino acids. Germline lookup yields CDR1 SGHNT and CDR2 YYREEE (reference sequence). For the CDR3, the DNA is TGTGCCAGCAGCTTGGCCCCCGCGCGAGCGGGGGGACCGGAGACCCAGTACTTC. This translates into CASSLAPARAGGPETQYF.

This chain connects TRBV3-1 (or the pseudogene TRBV3-2) to TRBJ2-5; possibly TRBD1 for D (5 bases). The CDR3 has 16 residues. Between the trimmed V and J ends, which lost 1 base and 0 bases, there was a span of 12 bases. From germline, CDR1 is LGHDT and CDR2 YNNKEL (reference sequence). The CDR3 here is CASSQGMTDNQETQYF. The CDR3 DNA reads TGTGCCAGCAGCCAAGGAATGACAGATAACCAAGAGACCCAGTACTTC.

The genes are TRBV25-1 and TRBJ2-5; D is perhaps TRBD2 (5 bases). Trimming cost V 6 bases and J 0 bases, with 20 bases left between them. The CDR3 is 17 amino acids. The germline CDR1 and CDR2 sequences are MGHDK and SYGVNS. The CDR3 nucleotides are TGTGCCAGCAGCAGGCGAAAAAGCGGAACTTACCAAGAGACCCAGTACTTC. Translated: CASSRRKSGTYQETQYF.

In this sample, this clone turned up a few times. This sequence joins TRBV19 and TRBJ2-1, with TRBD2 matching 10 bases. This CDR3 spans 17 amino acids. The V segment lost 4 bases and the J segment 8 bases; nucleotides outside the gene matches: 14. Germline lookup yields CDR1 LNHDA and CDR2 SQIVND (reference sequence). In DNA form, the CDR3 reads TGTGCCAGTAGTAACTACCGGGGAGCGGGAGGGCCAGATGAGCAGTTCTTC. Amino acid sequence: CASSNYRGAGGPDEQFF.

The V and J genes are TRBV6-4 and TRBJ1-2; possible D gene TRBD1, 5 bases. The germline V gene has CDR1 MRHNA and CDR2 SNTAGT. V gave up 3 bases and J gave up 4 bases, with 9 bases separating them. The CDR3 length is 13 residues. The CDR3 nucleotides read TGTGCCAGCAGTGAGGGGGTAGGCTATGGCTACACCTTC. It yields the protein CASSEGVGYGYTF.

The chain uses TRBV11-3 and TRBJ2-3, with 8 bases aligning to TRBD1. Germline V gene sequence: CDR1 SGHNT, CDR2 YENEEA. The CDR3 loop spans 15 amino acids. Trimming at V came to 3 bases and at J to 4 bases, leaving 6 bases not matched to a gene. CDR3 loop: CASSFGGQGADTQYF. CDR3 coding DNA: TGTGCCAGCAGCTTTGGTGGACAGGGTGCAGATACGCAGTATTTT.

V is TRBV7-2 and J is TRBJ2-7; D call uncertain. CDR1 is SGHTA, CDR2 FQGNSA, per germline. There are 13 residues in the CDR3. The V and J ends lost 0 bases and 3 bases respectively, with 6 bases between them. CDR3: CASSLAEIYEQYF. CDR3 sequence (DNA): TGTGCCAGCAGCTTAGCGGAGATCTACGAGCAGTACTTC.

This chain connects TRBV18 to TRBJ1-2; 7 nucleotides line up with TRBD1. CDR3 length: 15 residues. Germline V gene sequence: CDR1 KGHSH, CDR2 LQKENI. Trimming cost V 2 bases and J 3 bases; bases outside gene matches: 6. The CDR3 nucleotides read TGTGCCAGCTCACCATTCGATACAGGGGACTATGGCTACACCTTC. This codes for CASSPFDTGDYGYTF.